The entry below gives a single TCR beta chain sequence along with its context. What it binds is unknown. The sample is drawn from a study of T-cell reconstitution after alpha-beta-depleted transplantation in children. General study points: Diversity of TCRbeta at day 60 was high in some patients, arising from surviving recipient T cells and thymic progenitors. Several hundred expanded graft clones reportedly were the source of alpha-beta T cells about two months after transplant.

Trimming at V came to 6 bases and at J to 2 bases, leaving 3 bases not matched to a gene. The CDR3 totals 14 residues. The germline gives CDR1 SNHLY, CDR2 FYNNEI. Unique molecular identifiers were used to barcode this TCRbeta library. TCRdb independently ran MiXCR on the PCR reads; one entry per CDR3 protein. The sample includes around 960,000 distinct CDR3 sequences, roughly 29% of them seen just once. The sample in question was PBMCs, mostly from graft donor cells, obtained 360 days after TCRalphabeta/CD19-depleted stem cell transplant. The source of this sequence is a boy less than two years old who had a stem cell transplant for SCID, so the T cells may come from the graft donor. This sequence joins TRBV2 and TRBJ2-3; 9 nucleotides match TRBD1. CDR3 sequence reads: CASRDRGYTDTQYF. CDR3 in DNA: TGTGCCAGCAGGGACAGGGGATACACAGATACGCAGTATTTT.